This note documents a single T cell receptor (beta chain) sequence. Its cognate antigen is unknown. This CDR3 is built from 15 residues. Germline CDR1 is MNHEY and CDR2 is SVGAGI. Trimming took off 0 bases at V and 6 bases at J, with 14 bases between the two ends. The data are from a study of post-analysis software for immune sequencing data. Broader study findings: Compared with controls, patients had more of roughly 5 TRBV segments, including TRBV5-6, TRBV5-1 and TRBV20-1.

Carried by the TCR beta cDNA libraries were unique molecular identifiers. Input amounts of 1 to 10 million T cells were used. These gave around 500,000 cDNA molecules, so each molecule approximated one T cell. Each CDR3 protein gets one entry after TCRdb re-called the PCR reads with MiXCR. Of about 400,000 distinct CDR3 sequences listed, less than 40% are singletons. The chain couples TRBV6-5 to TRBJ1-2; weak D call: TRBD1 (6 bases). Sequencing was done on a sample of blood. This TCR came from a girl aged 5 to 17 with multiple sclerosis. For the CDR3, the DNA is TGTGCCAGCAGTTACTCAGAGACGCCAGGGGATGGCTACACCTTC. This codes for CASSYSETPGDGYTF.